The clone carrying this TCR beta chain has just one count. Authors' data handling: It was from reference gene primer amplification that nucleated cell counts were estimated. TCRdb keeps only in-frame clones here, not all; method: immunoSEQ multiplex PCR. V, J and clone size are those of that table, while D and trimming were read from the DNA. The data contain about 19,000 clones, 80% to 90% of them singletons. Germline V gives CDR1 MDHEN, CDR2 SYDVKM. V dropped 6 bases and J dropped 9; count of bases not matched to a gene: 17. The CDR3 consists of 16 residues. The data originate from a study of blood T cell repertoires in COVID-19. Study information: Some COVID-19 samples were acute and others convalescent; all came from the United States, Italy and Spain. PBMCs, B-cell-depleted T cells, or T cells provided the cDNA or gDNA that made up the material.

The TCR sequence derives from a human donor in a cohort sampled during active COVID-19. V gene TRBV28 combines with J gene TRBJ2-1; TRBD1 matches 7 bases. The sample comprised peripheral blood. CDR3 DNA sequence: TGTGCCAGCAGCCGTACAGGGGACCCTGGTGGCGGTGAGCAGTTCTTC. As protein: CASSRTGDPGGGEQFF.